One and the same sample provided the 8 T cell receptor beta chains below, sequenced in a study of OX40 agonist ivuxolimab in advanced cancers. The repertoire was sequenced with immunoSEQ multiplex PCR; TCRdb's copy has only in-frame clones and lacks some. Here the sample spans around 30,000 clones, around 90% being singletons. The starting material was CD4+ or CD8+ T cells sorted from blood, obtained in a trial of the OX40 agonist ivuxolimab. These receptors came from an adult with an advanced solid tumor such as melanoma, head and neck, liver or kidney cancer.

The rearrangement uses TRBV18 and TRBJ2-7, with a weak D call TRBD2 (5 bases). V lost 3 bases, J lost 5 bases, and 8 bases lay in between. The length of the CDR3 is 12 residues. CDR1 is KGHSH and CDR2 is LQKENI in the germline V gene. CDR3 amino acids: CASSPGGHEQYF. For the CDR3, the DNA is TGTGCCAGCTCACCCGGAGGACACGAGCAGTACTTC.

This chain uses TRBV10-1 with TRBJ2-5; 9 nucleotides agree with TRBD1. The germline gives CDR1 WNHNN, CDR2 SYGVQD (reference sequence). This CDR3 has 14 residues. Trimming at V came to 6 bases and at J to 5 bases, leaving 7 bases not matched to a gene. The CDR3 reads CASSVDRGSETQYF. CDR3 nucleotide sequence: TGCGCCAGCAGCGTGGACAGGGGCTCGGAGACCCAGTACTTC.

This clone is a singleton in its sample. This chain links TRBV28 with TRBJ2-5; D uncertain. The J call may be mistaken, given a closer DNA end match to TRBJ2-7. Germline assignment: CDR1 MDHEN and CDR2 SYDVKM. The CDR3 spans 15 residues. Here the CDR3 DNA reads TGTGCCAGCAGTCCGAGATCCGGCCGGACCTACGAGCAGTACTTC. It translates to CASSPRSGRTYEQYF.

The chain recombines TRBV11-2 with TRBJ1-1; no clear D gene. The germline V and J ends were trimmed by 8 bases and 10 bases, with 14 bases remaining between them. There are 11 residues in the CDR3. CDR1 is SGHAT, CDR2 FQNNGV, per germline. The CDR3 bases are TGTGCCAGCTCCTGGGAAGGGCCAGCTTTCTTT. Its protein product is CASSWEGPAFF.

The gene calls are TRBV2 and TRBJ2-7; TRBD1 aligns across 7 bases. With 3 bases clipped from V and 3 bases from J, the junction kept 5 bases outside the gene matches. Looked up from germline, CDR1 is SNHLY and CDR2 is FYNNEI. The CDR3 loop spans 14 amino acids. The CDR3 spells CASSDQTGSYEQYF. For the CDR3, the DNA is TGTGCCAGCAGTGACCAGACAGGGAGCTACGAGCAGTACTTC.

The gene calls are TRBV19 and TRBJ2-2; D tentatively reads TRBD1 or TRBD2 (5 bases each). The CDR3 has 15 amino acids. Germline V gene lookup returns CDR1 LNHDA and CDR2 SQIVND (reference sequence). Trimming stripped 3 bases from V and 2 bases from J, with 10 bases between. The CDR3 DNA reads TGTGCCAGTAGTATGGGACGGTTAAACACCGGGGAGCTGTTTTTT. It codes for CASSMGRLNTGELFF.

The J gene is TRBJ2-1, the V gene TRBV4-3; D unresolved. The V and J ends lost 1 base and 1 base respectively, with 8 bases between them. The CDR3 has 15 residues. The germline V gene has CDR1 LGHNA and CDR2 YSLEER. The CDR3: CASSQGQDSYNEQFF. The CDR3 nucleotides read TGCGCCAGCAGCCAAGGGCAGGATTCCTACAATGAGCAGTTCTTC.

The V gene is TRBV10-3, the J gene TRBJ2-3, with TRBD1 identical over 9 bases. CDR1 ENHRY and CDR2 SYGVKD come from the germline V gene. J lost 0 bases, V lost 3 bases, and 1 base had no gene match. The CDR3 sequence is 15 residues long. CDR3 loop: CAISEGTGSTDTQYF. CDR3 nucleotide sequence: TGTGCCATCAGTGAAGGGACAGGGAGCACAGATACGCAGTATTTT.